Only a few counts were recorded for the clone carrying this TCR beta chain. TCRdb analysed the 5' RACE reads with MiXCR anew, one entry per CDR3 protein. The repertoire holds 200,000 to 250,000 distinct CDR3 sequences, with approximately 8.3% as singletons. After removal of 0 bases from V and 5 bases from J, the junction contained 6 bases not matched to a gene. CDR1 and CDR2 (germline): KGHSY, FQNENV. This CDR3 has 16 residues. The data are from a study of identical twins. These records were also assigned to another study, of yellow fever vaccine responses in identical twins.

This sequence was found in a woman aged 18-29 years in good health. The V gene is TRBV16, the J gene TRBJ2-4; TRBD1 matches at 8 bases. Sample: memory (CD45RO+) T cells sorted from blood. The CDR3 coding sequence is TGTGCCAGCAGCCAATCGCAGCAGGGGGCCCAAAACATTCAGTACTTC. It codes for CASSQSQQGAQNIQYF.